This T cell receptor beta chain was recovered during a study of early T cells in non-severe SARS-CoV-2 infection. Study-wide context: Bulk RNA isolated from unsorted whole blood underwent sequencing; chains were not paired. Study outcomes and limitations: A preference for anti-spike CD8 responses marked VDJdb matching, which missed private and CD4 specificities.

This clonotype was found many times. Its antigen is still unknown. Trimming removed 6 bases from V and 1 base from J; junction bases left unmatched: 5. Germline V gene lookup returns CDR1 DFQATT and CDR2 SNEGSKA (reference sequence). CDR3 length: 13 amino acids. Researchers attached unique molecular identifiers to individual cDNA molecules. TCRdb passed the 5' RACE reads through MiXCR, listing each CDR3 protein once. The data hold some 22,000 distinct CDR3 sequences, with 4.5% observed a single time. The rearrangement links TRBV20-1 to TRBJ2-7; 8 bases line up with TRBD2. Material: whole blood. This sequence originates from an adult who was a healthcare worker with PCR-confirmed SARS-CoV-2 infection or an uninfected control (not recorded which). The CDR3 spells CSAVAGLSYEQYF. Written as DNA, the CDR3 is TGCAGTGCGGTAGCGGGGTTATCCTACGAGCAGTACTTC.